The T cell receptor (beta chain) under discussion was sequenced for a study of OX40 agonist ivuxolimab in advanced cancers. TCRdb's table, derived via immunoSEQ multiplex PCR, lists solely in-frame clones and lacks some. In the table there are roughly 100,000 clones, 95% to 96% of which are singletons. From germline, CDR1 is SEHNR and CDR2 FQNEAQ (reference sequence). CDR3 length: 9 residues. V was cut by 8 bases and J by 7 bases, with 3 bases left in between. This specimen consisted of CD4+ or CD8+ T cells sorted from blood, obtained in a trial of the OX40 agonist ivuxolimab. The receptor was derived from an adult with an advanced solid tumor such as melanoma, head and neck, liver or kidney cancer. The rearrangement uses TRBV7-9 and TRBJ1-5; D is undetermined. The CDR3 DNA reads TGTGCCAGCGGACAGCCCCAGCATTTT. The encoded protein is CASGQPQHF.